A single sample gave rise to the 3 T cell receptor beta chains below, sequenced in a study of yellow fever vaccine responses in identical twins. Using its own MiXCR run on the RT-PCR reads, TCRdb lists one record per CDR3 protein. The table has 6,000 to 8,500 distinct CDR3 sequences, roughly 84% seen once. Sample: T cells from blood (PBMCs), unsorted or a sorted subset (not recorded which), taken before or after yellow fever vaccination (not recorded which). These receptors were collected from a woman aged 18-30 years who received the yellow fever vaccine.

The chain employs TRBV29-1 and TRBJ2-5; 9 bases are a match to TRBD1. The J segment lost 3 bases and the V segment lost 5 bases, leaving 4 bases of the junction unmatched. Per the germline V gene, CDR1 is SQVTM and CDR2 is ANQGSEA. The CDR3 contains 13 residues. As DNA, the CDR3 is TGCAGCGTTCCGGACAGGGGTAAAGAGACCCAGTACTTC. Residues: CSVPDRGKETQYF.

CDR3 amino acids: CASSKGQSSSYEQYF. Written as DNA, the CDR3 is TGTGCCAGCAGCAAAGGACAGTCCAGCTCCTACGAGCAGTACTTC. The rearrangement joins TRBV13 to TRBJ2-7; weak D call: TRBD1 (6 bases). From germline, CDR1 is PRHDT and CDR2 FYEKMQ (reference sequence). V lost 5 bases and J 0 bases, leaving 14 bases between the germline ends. This CDR3 contains 15 residues.

The chain carries TRBV12-3 or TRBV12-4 and TRBJ2-7; either TRBD1 or TRBD2 may supply D (5 bases each). V was pared by 3 bases and J by 2 bases, with 11 bases between. This CDR3 is built from 14 residues. The CDR3 reads CASSFLGTTYEQYF. The CDR3 nucleotides read TGTGCCAGCAGTTTCCTCGGGACCACCTACGAGCAGTACTTC.